The 25 T cell receptor beta chains in this list originate from one sample, sequenced in a study of cytomegalovirus exposure and HLA in healthy donors. PCR used 60 Vbeta primers and 13 Jbeta primers. Produced via immunoSEQ multiplex PCR; TCRdb's table is partial and in-frame only. This table has around 86,000 clones, 77% appearing once. Input material: PBMCs. The receptors were gathered from a man between 45 and 60 years old in good health and CMV-seropositive.

V gene TRBV6-1 combines with J gene TRBJ1-1; 7 nucleotides line up with TRBD1. This CDR3 is 15 amino acids long. Germline trimming cut 6 bases from V and 2 bases from J; bases unmatched to any gene: 9. Germline assignment: CDR1 MNHNS and CDR2 SASEGT. The CDR3 nucleotides are TGTGCCAGCAGCGACCGACAGGGCGGCAACACTGAAGCTTTCTTT. Protein product: CASSDRQGGNTEAFF.

J is TRBJ2-1 and V is TRBV7-9, with 11 bases that match TRBD1. The V gene end was trimmed by 5 bases and the J gene end by 7 bases; junction bases not matched to a gene: 7. The germline CDR1 and CDR2 sequences are SEHNR and FQNEAQ (reference sequence). The CDR3 spans 15 residues. CDR3 residues: CASSTRDRGVNEQFF. CDR3 sequence (DNA): TGTGCCAGCAGCACACGGGACAGGGGGGTGAATGAGCAGTTCTTC.

This chain uses TRBV9 with TRBJ1-3, with TRBD1 matching over 8 bases. This CDR3 comprises 18 residues. V lost 4 bases, J lost 7 bases, and 19 bases stayed unmatched. The germline V gene encodes CDR1 SGDLS and CDR2 YYNGEE. This CDR3 is CASSLTGDAAALRNTIYF. The DNA for the CDR3 is TGTGCCAGCAGCCTGACAGGGGACGCGGCCGCCCTCAGGAACACCATATATTTT. Variable domain in full (rest from reference TRBV9 and TRBJ1-3): DSGVTQTPKHLITATGQRVTLRCSPRSGDLSVYWYQQSLDQGLQFLIQYYNGEERAKGNILERFSAQQFPDLHSELNLSSLELGDSALYFCASSLTGDAAALRNTIYFGEGSWLTVV.

The V and J genes are TRBV7-9 and TRBJ2-7, with no clear D. The CDR3 runs to 14 residues. Trimming removed 5 bases at V and 6 bases at J, with 17 bases between. Germline CDR1 and CDR2: SEHNR and FQNEAQ (reference sequence). CDR3 in amino acids: CASSLYPARGEQYF. CDR3 nucleotide sequence: TGTGCCAGCAGCCTCTATCCGGCACGCGGCGAGCAGTACTTC.

The V call is TRBV4-1, the J call TRBJ2-2, with 13 bases aligning to TRBD2. The CDR3 runs to 17 residues. Looked up from germline, CDR1 is MGHRA and CDR2 is YSYEKL. V lost 3 bases, J lost 3 bases, and 4 bases stayed unmatched. As DNA, the CDR3 is TGCGCCAGCAGCCAGTCGGGACTAGCGGGATACACCGGGGAGCTGTTTTTT. Translated: CASSQSGLAGYTGELFF.

V is TRBV19 and J is TRBJ2-2, with 9 bases aligning to TRBD1. This CDR3 is built from 14 residues. J lost 6 bases, V lost 10 bases, and 9 bases had no gene match. Germline values: CDR1 LNHDA, CDR2 SQIVND (reference sequence). CDR3 coding DNA: TGTGCCACGTCCCGGGACAGGGTCGCCGGGGAGCTGTTTTTT. Translation gives CATSRDRVAGELFF.

This clone was picked up a small number of times. J is TRBJ2-7 and V is TRBV5-1; 7 nucleotides agree with TRBD2. Trimming at V came to 4 bases and at J to 2 bases, leaving 9 bases not matched to a gene. CDR3 length equals 15 residues. Germline CDR1 SGHRS, CDR2 YFSETQ. CDR3 nucleotides: TGCGCCAGCAGCGGAGGACTAGTCATCCCCTACGAGCAGTACTTC. This codes for CASSGGLVIPYEQYF.

V usage is TRBV5-5 and J usage is TRBJ2-3; D is unresolved. Germline assignment: CDR1 SGHKS and CDR2 YYEKEE (reference sequence). With 0 bases removed from V and 0 bases from J, the gap between germline ends came to 8 bases. CDR3 length equals 15 residues. This CDR3 reads CASSLAAASTDTQYF. Here the CDR3 DNA reads TGTGCCAGCAGCTTGGCCGCGGCTAGCACAGATACGCAGTATTTT.

This chain links TRBV4-3 with TRBJ1-1; no clear D. V shed 0 bases and J shed 7 bases, with 12 bases lying between them. CDR1 is LGHNA, CDR2 YSLEER, per germline. This CDR3 is built from 14 residues. CDR3 in DNA: TGCGCCAGCAGCCAAGAGGCCCGGGGAGTTGAAGCTTTCTTT. Translating it yields CASSQEARGVEAFF.

This clone appeared once. The chain uses TRBV12-5 and TRBJ2-5; 7 nucleotides match TRBD1. Germline-derived CDR1 and CDR2 are LGHNT and FRNRAP. Trimming removed 5 bases from V and 2 bases from J; junction bases left unmatched: 8. This CDR3 spans 15 amino acids. CDR3 region: CASGRQGDTQETQYF. The CDR3 coding sequence is TGTGCTAGTGGTAGACAGGGAGACACTCAAGAGACCCAGTACTTC. The full variable domain, completed using reference TRBV12-5 and TRBJ2-5, is DARVTQTPRHKVTEMGQEVTMRCQPILGHNTVFWYRQTMMQGLELLAYFRNRAPLDDSGMPKDRFSAEMPDATLATLKIQPSEPRDSAVYFCASGRQGDTQETQYFGPGTRLLVL.

This clone has only a few counts. The chain is built from TRBV10-3 and TRBJ1-6, with 7 bases matching TRBD1. V lost 5 bases and J lost 8; bases outside the gene matches: 6. This CDR3 contains 14 residues. Germline lookup yields CDR1 ENHRY and CDR2 SYGVKD. The CDR3 DNA reads as TGTGCCATCAGTAGACAGGGAGAGGATTCACCCCTCCACTTT. This encodes CAISRQGEDSPLHF.

The chain employs TRBV4-1 and TRBJ2-5; unclear D gene. Germline loops: CDR1 MGHRA, CDR2 YSYEKL. The ends were cut back, 1 base at V and 4 bases at J, with 7 bases in the middle. This CDR3 has 13 amino acids. The CDR3 spells CASSQVVRETQYF. CDR3 DNA: TGCGCCAGCAGCCAAGTTGTGCGAGAGACCCAGTACTTC.

The V call is TRBV4-1, the J call TRBJ2-1; 9 bases are shared with TRBD2. This CDR3 has 15 amino acids. From germline, CDR1 is MGHRA and CDR2 YSYEKL. Trimming cost V 4 bases and J 9 bases; bases outside gene matches: 10. Here the CDR3 reads CASSPPSGRSAEQFF. In DNA, the CDR3 is TGCGCCAGCAGCCCCCCCAGCGGGAGGAGCGCTGAGCAGTTCTTC.

The rearrangement joins TRBV7-2 to TRBJ1-2; 8 bases match TRBD1. The CDR3 contains 14 residues. Germline V gene sequence: CDR1 SGHTA, CDR2 FQGNSA. V trimming: 2 bases; J trimming: 3 bases; junction bases outside the gene matches: 2. DNA for the CDR3: TGTGCCAGCAGCTTAACAGGGGGGGACTATGGCTACACCTTC. This encodes CASSLTGGDYGYTF.

The chain joins TRBV14 to TRBJ2-5, with TRBD1 matching 10 bases. This CDR3 is 19 amino acids long. J lost 2 bases, V lost 0 bases, and 12 bases had no gene match. The germline V gene encodes CDR1 SGHDN and CDR2 FVKESK. CDR3 sequence: CASSQDALGQGPMQETQYF. CDR3 nucleotide sequence: TGTGCCAGCAGCCAAGATGCGTTGGGACAGGGGCCAATGCAAGAGACCCAGTACTTC.

V is TRBV7-8 and J is TRBJ2-3; D may be TRBD2 (5 bases). The germline CDR1 and CDR2 sequences are SGHVS and FQNEAQ. Trimming pared 5 bases from V and 0 bases from J, leaving 12 bases between. The CDR3 loop spans 15 amino acids. The CDR3 sequence: CASSPDWLSTDTQYF. The DNA of the CDR3 is TGTGCCAGCAGCCCGGACTGGCTTAGCACAGATACGCAGTATTTT.

V usage is TRBV7-9 and J usage is TRBJ2-5, with D possibly TRBD1 on 6 matching bases. Gene TRBJ2-7 matches the end of the DNA better, so the J call may be wrong. Germline V gives CDR1 SEHNR, CDR2 FQNEAQ (reference sequence). The CDR3 has 18 residues. This CDR3 reads CASSNHPGFRGKGLEQYF. CDR3 in DNA: TGTGCCAGCAGCAATCATCCGGGTTTCAGGGGTAAAGGGCTCGAGCAGTACTTC.

This clone was picked up a small number of times. The chain carries TRBV11-2 and TRBJ2-7; TRBD1 matches at 9 bases. The CDR3 sequence is 19 residues long. V lost 5 bases, J lost 2 bases, and 19 bases stayed unmatched. Germline values: CDR1 SGHAT, CDR2 FQNNGV. This chain's CDR3 is CASSPGQGSSRTFPYEQYF. CDR3 coding DNA: TGTGCCAGCAGCCCGGGACAGGGCTCTAGCAGGACCTTTCCCTACGAGCAGTACTTC.

This clone was found once. The CDR3, as DNA: TGTGCCAGCAGCTTAGTACGGACGGGAGAGATGGACGAGCAGTACTTC. Amino acids: CASSLVRTGEMDEQYF. This chain links TRBV11-3 with TRBJ2-7; D perhaps matches TRBD2 (6 bases). From germline, CDR1 is SGHNT and CDR2 YENEEA. The V end was cut by 1 base, the J end by 5 bases, with 18 bases between. The CDR3 sequence is 16 residues long.

This clone was observed once. This rearrangement joins TRBV7-9 to TRBJ2-1, with D perhaps TRBD1 (6 bases). The CDR3 length is 12 residues. V lost 8 bases, J lost 5 bases, and 10 bases lay in between. Germline CDR1 is SEHNR and CDR2 is FQNEAQ (reference sequence). The CDR3: CASRGQNNEQFF. CDR3 nucleotide sequence: TGTGCCAGCCGCGGACAGAACAATGAGCAGTTCTTC. Drawing the rest from reference TRBV7-9 and TRBJ2-1, the complete variable domain is DTGVSQNPRHKITKRGQNVTFRCDPISEHNRLYWYRQTLGQGPEFLTYFQNEAQLEKSRLLSDRFSAERPKGSFSTLEIQRTEQGDSAMYLCASRGQNNEQFFGPGTRLTVL.

The chain carries TRBV27 and TRBJ2-4; D possibly corresponds to TRBD1 (5 bases). The CDR3 is made up of 15 amino acids. Trimming took 3 bases from V and 0 from J, leaving 9 bases between them. CDR1 MNHEY and CDR2 SMNVEV come from the germline V gene (reference sequence). Here the CDR3 DNA reads TGTGCCAGCAGTTTGGGGCGACTAGCCAAAAACATTCAGTACTTC. It codes for CASSLGRLAKNIQYF.

The chain carries TRBV7-6 and TRBJ2-3, with 7 bases fitting TRBD2. This CDR3 is 13 amino acids long. V lost 4 bases and J lost 9; bases outside the gene matches: 7. Germline CDR1 is SGHVS and CDR2 is FNYEAQ. The DNA for the CDR3 is TGTGCCAGCAGCTCAAAAGCGGGAACCACGCAGTATTTT. Translating gives CASSSKAGTTQYF. Variable domain in full (rest from reference TRBV7-6 and TRBJ2-3): GAGVSQSPRYKVTKRGQDVALRCDPISGHVSLYWYRQALGQGPEFLTYFNYEAQQDKSGLPNDRFSAERPEGSISTLTIQRTEQRDSAMYRCASSSKAGTTQYFGPGTRLTVL.

The V gene is TRBV10-2, the J gene TRBJ2-5; 8 positions match TRBD2. The germline V gene encodes CDR1 WSHSY and CDR2 SAAADI. V lost 4 bases to trimming and J lost 5 bases; unmatched junction nucleotides: 9. The CDR3 is made up of 15 amino acids. This CDR3 is CASSVASGLGETQYF. In DNA form, the CDR3 reads TGCGCCAGCAGTGTGGCTAGCGGGTTAGGGGAGACCCAGTACTTC.

The chain joins TRBV11-3 to TRBJ2-1; D call uncertain. V was clipped by 5 bases and J by 4 bases, with 6 bases between them. This CDR3 is built from 12 residues. Germline assignment: CDR1 SGHNT and CDR2 YENEEA. CDR3: CASSPEYNEQFF. DNA for the CDR3: TGTGCCAGCAGCCCTGAGTACAATGAGCAGTTCTTC.

The V gene is TRBV27, the J gene TRBJ2-3; TRBD2 agrees at 8 bases. The V gene's germline CDR1 is MNHEY and CDR2 SMNVEV (reference sequence). This CDR3 is 13 amino acids long. With V trimmed by 2 bases and J by 8 bases, 3 bases remained unmatched. CDR3 sequence: CASSLTAGGTQYF. The CDR3 region has the DNA TGTGCCAGCAGTTTAACGGCGGGGGGTACGCAGTATTTT.